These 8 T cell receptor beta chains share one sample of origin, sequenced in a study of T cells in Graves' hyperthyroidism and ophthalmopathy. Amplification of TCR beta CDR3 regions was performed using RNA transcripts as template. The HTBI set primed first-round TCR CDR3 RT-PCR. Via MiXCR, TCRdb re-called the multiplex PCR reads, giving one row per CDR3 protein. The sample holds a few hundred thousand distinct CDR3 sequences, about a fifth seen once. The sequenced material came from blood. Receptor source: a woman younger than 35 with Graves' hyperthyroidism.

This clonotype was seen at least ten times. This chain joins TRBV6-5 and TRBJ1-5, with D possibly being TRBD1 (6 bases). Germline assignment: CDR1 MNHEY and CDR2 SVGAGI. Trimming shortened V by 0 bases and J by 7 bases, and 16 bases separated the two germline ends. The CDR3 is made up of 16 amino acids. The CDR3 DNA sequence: TGTGCCAGCAGTTACTCTAAGAATTCCGGGGGCCAGCCCCAGCATTTT. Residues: CASSYSKNSGGQPQHF.

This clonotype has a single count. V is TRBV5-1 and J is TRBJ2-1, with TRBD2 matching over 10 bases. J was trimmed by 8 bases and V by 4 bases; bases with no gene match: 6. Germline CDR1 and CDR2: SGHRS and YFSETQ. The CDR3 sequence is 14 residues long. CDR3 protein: CASSTSGGGDEQFF. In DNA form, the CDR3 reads TGCGCCAGCAGCACCAGCGGGGGGGGTGATGAGCAGTTCTTC.

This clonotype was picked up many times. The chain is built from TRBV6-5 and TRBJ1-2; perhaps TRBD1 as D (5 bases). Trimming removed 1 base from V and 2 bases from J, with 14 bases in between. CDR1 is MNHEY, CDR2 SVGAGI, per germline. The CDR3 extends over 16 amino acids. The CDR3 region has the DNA TGTGCCAGCAGTTACTTGGGAGGGGAATGGAACTATGGCTACACCTTC. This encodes CASSYLGGEWNYGYTF.

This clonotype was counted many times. DNA for the CDR3: TGCAGTGCTAGAGTGCAGGGAGGACTGGCTGGCTACACCTTC. Translated, it gives CSARVQGGLAGYTF. The chain links TRBV20-1 to TRBJ1-2; D may be TRBD1 (5 bases). V dropped 1 base and J dropped 7 bases, with 16 bases sitting between them. Germline V lookup: CDR1 DFQATT, CDR2 SNEGSKA (reference sequence). The CDR3 has 14 amino acids.

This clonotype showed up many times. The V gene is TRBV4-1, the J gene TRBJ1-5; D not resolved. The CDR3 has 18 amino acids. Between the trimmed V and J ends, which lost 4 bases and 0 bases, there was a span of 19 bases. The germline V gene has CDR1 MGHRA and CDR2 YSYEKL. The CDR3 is CASSPSSGWKYSNQPQHF. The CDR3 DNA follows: TGCGCCAGCAGCCCCTCTTCGGGGTGGAAGTATAGCAATCAGCCCCAGCATTTT.

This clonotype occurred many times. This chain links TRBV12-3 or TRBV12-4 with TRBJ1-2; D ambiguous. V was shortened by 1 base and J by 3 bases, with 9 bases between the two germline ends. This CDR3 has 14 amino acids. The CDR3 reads CASSLGRGYYGYTF. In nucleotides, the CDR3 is TGTGCCAGCAGTTTAGGACGGGGATACTATGGCTACACCTTC.

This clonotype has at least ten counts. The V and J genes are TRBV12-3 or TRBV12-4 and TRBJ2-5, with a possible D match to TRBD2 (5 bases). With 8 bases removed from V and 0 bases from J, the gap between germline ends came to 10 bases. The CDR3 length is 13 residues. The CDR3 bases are TGTGCCAGCTCCACTAGGTACCAAGAGACCCAGTACTTC. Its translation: CASSTRYQETQYF.

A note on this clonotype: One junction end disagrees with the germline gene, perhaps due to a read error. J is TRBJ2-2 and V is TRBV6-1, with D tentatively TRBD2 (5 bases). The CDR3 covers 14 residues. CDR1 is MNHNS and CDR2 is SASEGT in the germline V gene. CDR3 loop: CATSYSANSGDLFF. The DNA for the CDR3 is TGTGCCACCTCCTACTCCGCGAACTCCGGGGATCTGTTCTTT.